The TCR beta chain described here comes from a study of regulatory T cells in long-lasting Graves disease. Whole-study findings and limits: Few sampled subjects may have lowered accuracy. Favored usage of TRBV28, TRBJ1-2 and TRBJ2-5 was recorded in persistent disease.

With iRepertoire HTBI primers and Arm-PCR of CDR3 regions, TCR beta libraries were built. From the multiplex PCR reads, TCRdb called clonotypes with MiXCR, one entry per CDR3 protein. This table holds fewer than 650,000 distinct CDR3 sequences, roughly a sixth found once. The CDR3 length is 14 residues. Per germline, CDR1 SGHRS and CDR2 YFSETQ. V gave up 1 base and J gave up 7 bases, with 14 bases separating them. A note on this clonotype: Its antigen is currently unknown.

Regarding time point: newly diagnosed GD, antithyroid drugs for less than 3 months. Researchers made the TCR library from RNA that was extracted from PBMCs. These data are also associated with another study on T cells in Graves' hyperthyroidism and ophthalmopathy. That paper states: Clinicians diagnosed patients from clinical symptoms, serum thyroxine and TRAb, thyroid ultrasound and orbital computed tomography.

The sample here was peripheral blood mononuclear cells (PBMCs), taken at new diagnosis, from a patient treated with antithyroid drugs. The chain uses TRBV5-1 and TRBJ1-1; D is unclear. The TCR comes from a man between 18 and 35 years old with Graves disease. CDR3 amino acids: CASSLSPQNYEAFF. The CDR3 DNA reads TGCGCCAGCAGCTTGAGCCCACAAAATTATGAAGCTTTCTTT.